The 16 T cell receptor beta chains given below trace back to one sample, sequenced in a study of OX40 agonist ivuxolimab in advanced cancers. Measured with immunoSEQ multiplex PCR; TCRdb has only the in-frame clones, and not every one. The repertoire has nearly 50,000 clones, around 90% of them found once; the top ten carry roughly 6.8%. This specimen was CD4+ or CD8+ T cells sorted from blood, taken in a trial of the OX40 agonist ivuxolimab. The receptors derive from an adult with an advanced solid tumor such as melanoma, head and neck, liver or kidney cancer.

J is TRBJ2-5 and V is TRBV6-4; D is tentatively TRBD1 or TRBD2 (5 bases each). Germline CDR1 MRHNA, CDR2 SNTAGT. V gave up 5 bases and J gave up 1 base, with 14 bases separating them. The CDR3 runs 15 residues. The CDR3 region is CASSMGSGGQETQYF. The CDR3 DNA reads TGTGCCAGCAGTATGGGATCTGGGGGCCAAGAGACCCAGTACTTC.

This clone was seen more than once but under ten times. The genes are TRBV15 and TRBJ2-7; TRBD2 agrees at 13 bases. This CDR3 comprises 15 residues. CDR1 LNHNV and CDR2 YYDKDF come from the germline V gene (reference sequence). With V trimmed by 5 bases and J by 2 bases, 3 bases remained unmatched. CDR3 sequence reads: CATSLGLAGAYEQYF. The CDR3 DNA sequence: TGTGCCACCAGCCTTGGACTAGCGGGAGCCTACGAGCAGTACTTC.

The chain employs TRBV9 and TRBJ2-1, with TRBD2 matching over 12 bases. The germline V gene has CDR1 SGDLS and CDR2 YYNGEE. The CDR3 is 16 residues long. The V and J ends lost 4 bases and 4 bases, in that order; junction bases with no gene match: 6. The CDR3 region is CASSPRLAGGYNEQFF. CDR3 sequence (DNA): TGTGCCAGCAGCCCTCGTCTAGCGGGGGGGTACAATGAGCAGTTCTTC.

A single count supports this clone. This chain connects TRBV5-6 to TRBJ1-1; possibly TRBD1 for D (5 bases). V lost 7 bases and J lost 1, with 11 bases in between. Germline CDR1 SGHDT, CDR2 YYEEEE. The length of the CDR3 is 13 residues. The CDR3 reads CASGLRANTEAFF. DNA of the CDR3: TGTGCCAGCGGACTCAGGGCGAACACTGAAGCTTTCTTT.

The chain uses TRBV6-1 and TRBJ2-7; no clear D gene. From germline, CDR1 is MNHNS and CDR2 SASEGT. The CDR3 has 12 residues. Between the trimmed V and J ends, which lost 10 bases and 2 bases, there was a span of 12 bases. This CDR3 is CATQHETYEQYV. The CDR3 nucleotides are TGTGCCACCCAACATGAAACCTACGAGCAGTACGTC.

CDR3 nucleotide sequence: TGTGCCAGCAGCAGCCACAGGGGGCAGTCTGAAAAACTGTTTTTT. It codes for CASSSHRGQSEKLFF. V usage is TRBV6-5 and J usage is TRBJ1-4, with TRBD1 matching 9 bases. The CDR3 consists of 15 residues. Germline CDR1 MNHEY, CDR2 SVGAGI. V lost 6 bases, J lost 7 bases, and 9 bases stayed unmatched.

The rearrangement uses TRBV7-9 and TRBJ1-1, with TRBD1 as a possible D gene (6 bases). Germline assignment: CDR1 SEHNR and CDR2 FQNEAQ (reference sequence). Trimming shortened V by 1 base and J by 0 bases, and 15 bases separated the two germline ends. The CDR3 sequence is 17 residues long. CDR3: CASSLVRTGHLNTEAFF. The CDR3, as DNA: TGTGCCAGCAGCTTAGTAAGAACGGGACACCTGAACACTGAAGCTTTCTTT. Combining the CDR3 with reference TRBV7-9 and TRBJ1-1 gives the whole variable domain DTGVSQNPRHKITKRGQNVTFRCDPISEHNRLYWYRQTLGQGPEFLTYFQNEAQLEKSRLLSDRFSAERPKGSFSTLEIQRTEQGDSAMYLCASSLVRTGHLNTEAFFGQGTRLTVV.

This clone was recorded once. The V and J genes are TRBV6-5 and TRBJ2-1; either TRBD1 or TRBD2 may fit D (5 bases each). V lost 2 bases, J lost 6 bases, and 5 bases lay in between. The V gene's germline CDR1 is MNHEY and CDR2 SVGAGI. The CDR3 spans 12 residues. CDR3 region: CASSYGGNEQFF. For the CDR3, the DNA is TGTGCCAGCAGTTACGGGGGCAATGAGCAGTTCTTC.

This clone was counted a few times. The chain carries TRBV18 and TRBJ1-1; D remains ambiguous. This CDR3 has 13 residues. Germline CDR1 reads KGHSH; CDR2 reads LQKENI. With 0 bases removed from V and 7 bases from J, the gap between germline ends came to 9 bases. The DNA for the CDR3 is TGTGCCAGCTCACCACCGCGCAGACTTGAAGCTTTCTTT. Protein sequence: CASSPPRRLEAFF.

The chain carries TRBV6-1 and TRBJ2-1; D ambiguous. The CDR3 loop spans 15 amino acids. The germline CDR1 and CDR2 sequences are MNHNS and SASEGT. Between the trimmed V and J ends, which lost 0 bases and 0 bases, there was a span of 6 bases. CDR3 DNA sequence: TGTGCCAGCAGTGAAGCAGCAGGCTCCTACAATGAGCAGTTCTTC. Translating it yields CASSEAAGSYNEQFF.

This clone was observed a single time. The CDR3 nucleotides are TGTGCCAGTAGTATAGATCTGGAACTGGGTTACACAGATACGCAGTATTTT. Its protein is CASSIDLELGYTDTQYF. V and J are TRBV19 and TRBJ2-3; D ambiguous. This CDR3 is 17 amino acids long. From germline, CDR1 is LNHDA and CDR2 SQIVND (reference sequence). V was clipped by 0 bases and J by 2 bases, with 15 bases between them.

The V and J genes are TRBV7-9 and TRBJ1-5; 8 bases line up with TRBD1. The CDR3 is made up of 19 amino acids. Germline-derived CDR1 and CDR2 are SEHNR and FQNEAQ (reference sequence). Trimming took 5 bases from V and 0 from J; bases not matched to a gene: 15. The CDR3 loop reads CASSPGTGLGYDSNQPQHF. DNA of the CDR3: TGTGCCAGCAGCCCAGGGACAGGTTTGGGGTATGATAGCAATCAGCCCCAGCATTTT.

This chain joins TRBV2 and TRBJ1-1, with D possibly being TRBD1 (6 bases). CDR3 size: 16 residues. The germline CDR1 and CDR2 sequences are SNHLY and FYNNEI. V lost 3 bases to trimming and J lost 0 bases, with 14 bases between them. CDR3 DNA: TGTGCCAGCAGTGACCGGGACATGATAATGAACACTGAAGCTTTCTTT. Translated, it gives CASSDRDMIMNTEAFF.

This chain joins TRBV6-4 and TRBJ2-2; 8 bases line up with TRBD2. CDR3 size: 14 residues. Germline V gene data show CDR1 as MRHNA and CDR2 as SNTAGT. V shed 7 bases and J 6 bases; nucleotides not matched to a gene: 7. The CDR3 sequence: CASTPRGDSGELFF. The CDR3 nucleotides are TGTGCCAGCACTCCGCGGGGGGACTCCGGGGAGCTGTTTTTT.

The chain joins TRBV7-9 to TRBJ2-7; D perhaps matches TRBD1 (6 bases). Germline loops: CDR1 SEHNR, CDR2 FQNEAQ (reference sequence). The CDR3 loop spans 14 amino acids. V shed 8 bases and J shed 0 bases, with 14 bases lying between them. This CDR3 is CASGETGHSYEQYF. The DNA of the CDR3 is TGTGCCAGCGGGGAGACAGGCCACTCCTACGAGCAGTACTTC. Together with reference TRBV7-9 and TRBJ2-7, the CDR3 gives the full variable domain: DTGVSQNPRHKITKRGQNVTFRCDPISEHNRLYWYRQTLGQGPEFLTYFQNEAQLEKSRLLSDRFSAERPKGSFSTLEIQRTEQGDSAMYLCASGETGHSYEQYFGPGTRLTVT.

The rearrangement uses TRBV13 and TRBJ2-4; 11 nucleotides align to TRBD2. Trimming cost V 5 bases and J 1 base; bases outside gene matches: 4. In germline, CDR1 is PRHDT, CDR2 FYEKMQ (reference sequence). The CDR3 length is 16 residues. This chain's CDR3 is CASSPLAGGAKNIQYF. The CDR3 DNA follows: TGTGCCAGCAGCCCCTTAGCGGGGGGGGCCAAAAACATTCAGTACTTC.